The 20 T cell receptor beta chains presented below share a single source sample, sequenced in a study of control samples from healthy donors and cancer patients. Generated by immunoSEQ multiplex PCR, the TCRdb table keeps only in-frame clones and is missing some. The data show about 100,000 clones, over 80% seen once. The sequenced sample was blood. These receptors came from a man aged 25 to 45 in good health.

The chain couples TRBV10-3 to TRBJ2-3, with 13 nucleotides matching TRBD2. V was pared by 0 bases and J by 5 bases, with 2 bases of the junction left unmatched. The CDR3 has 16 amino acids. CDR1 is ENHRY and CDR2 is SYGVKD in the germline V gene. The CDR3 here is CAISESRTSGGDTQYF. DNA of the CDR3: TGTGCCATCAGTGAGTCTAGGACTAGCGGGGGAGATACGCAGTATTTT.

CDR3 sequence (DNA): TGTGCCAGCAGCCTACAGGGGGCCACCTACGAGCAGTACTTC. Its protein product is CASSLQGATYEQYF. The chain recombines TRBV11-2 with TRBJ2-7; 9 bases align to TRBD1. With V trimmed by 5 bases and J by 2 bases, 4 bases remained unmatched. Germline V CDR1 and CDR2: SGHAT, FQNNGV. The CDR3 is 14 amino acids.

V gene TRBV6-1 combines with J gene TRBJ2-5; D is ambiguous. There are 13 residues in the CDR3. Germline lookup yields CDR1 MNHNS and CDR2 SASEGT. V was pared by 3 bases and J by 5 bases, with 10 bases between. CDR3 protein: CASSDAERETQYF. The DNA of the CDR3 is TGTGCCAGCAGTGATGCCGAGAGGGAGACCCAGTACTTC.

V and J are TRBV18 and TRBJ1-1; the D gene is possibly TRBD1 (5 bases). Trimming removed 3 bases from V and 2 bases from J, with 10 bases in between. The CDR3 is 14 residues long. The germline V gene encodes CDR1 KGHSH and CDR2 LQKENI. CDR3 sequence: CASSPLGGNTEAFF. CDR3 in DNA: TGTGCCAGCTCACCTTTGGGGGGAAACACTGAAGCTTTCTTT.

This chain uses TRBV19 with TRBJ1-1, with D uncertain. Germline CDR1 reads LNHDA; CDR2 reads SQIVND (reference sequence). There are 14 residues in the CDR3. Trimming shortened V by 3 bases and J by 0 bases, and 8 bases separated the two germline ends. CDR3 sequence: CASSIDTMNTEAFF. The DNA for the CDR3 is TGTGCCAGTAGTATTGACACGATGAACACTGAAGCTTTCTTT.

CDR3 protein: CASTRDPRDTQYF. As DNA, the CDR3 is TGTGCCAGCACCAGGGACCCTCGAGATACGCAGTATTTT. The genes are TRBV2 and TRBJ2-3; D could derive from TRBD1 or TRBD2 (5 bases each). The CDR3 is 13 amino acids. CDR1 is SNHLY, CDR2 FYNNEI, per germline. V was clipped by 7 bases and J by 5 bases, with 13 bases between them.

The V and J genes are TRBV7-9 and TRBJ2-5; D not resolved. CDR1 and CDR2 (germline): SEHNR, FQNEAQ (reference sequence). V dropped 8 bases and J dropped 5 bases, with 21 bases sitting between them. This CDR3 region has 15 residues. This CDR3 reads CASGTSDRRQETQYF. In DNA, the CDR3 is TGTGCCAGCGGAACTTCGGACCGACGGCAGGAGACCCAGTACTTC.

On this clone: Relative to the germline gene, one junction end is altered; a read error may explain this. The sample contains more than one DNA sequence encoding this CDR3. The chain carries TRBV6-1 and TRBJ1-1, with 8 bases lining up with TRBD1. The CDR3 runs to 13 residues. Germline CDR1 reads MNHNS; CDR2 reads SASEGT. In nucleotides, the CDR3 is TGTGCCAGCTGTGACAGGGGGAACACTGAAGCTTTCTTT. It codes for CASCDRGNTEAFF.

CDR3 nucleotide sequence: TGTGCCAGCAGCCAAGAACGGAGCGGGGGGGCTCACGGGGAGCTGTTTTTT. This translates into CASSQERSGGAHGELFF. The chain joins TRBV3-1 (or the pseudogene TRBV3-2) to TRBJ2-2; 10 nucleotides line up with TRBD2. CDR3 length equals 17 residues. The V gene end was trimmed by 0 bases and the J gene end by 7 bases; junction bases not matched to a gene: 8. Germline loops: CDR1 LGHDT, CDR2 YNNKEL (reference sequence).

The chain is built from TRBV27 and TRBJ1-2; no definite D call. CDR1 and CDR2 from the germline V gene are MNHEY and SMNVEV (reference sequence). Trimming took 6 bases from V and 2 from J, leaving 19 bases between them. CDR3 length: 16 residues. CDR3 in amino acids: CASRQLDRRINYGYTF. CDR3 DNA sequence: TGTGCCAGCAGACAACTAGACCGCCGTATAAACTATGGCTACACCTTC.

This chain connects TRBV6-5 to TRBJ1-5; 7 nucleotides line up with TRBD1. The CDR3 consists of 15 residues. The trim removed 6 bases at V and 0 bases at J, leaving 5 bases unmatched. Germline V gene sequence: CDR1 MNHEY, CDR2 SVGAGI. The CDR3 DNA is TGTGCCAGCAGCCGAGACAGGGATAGCAATCAGCCCCAGCATTTT. This gives the protein CASSRDRDSNQPQHF.

This clone was detected once. The gene calls are TRBV7-9 and TRBJ1-4, with 8 bases matching TRBD1. The length of the CDR3 is 18 residues. Germline V CDR1 and CDR2: SEHNR, FQNEAQ (reference sequence). Germline trimming cut 5 bases from V and 2 bases from J; bases unmatched to any gene: 13. CDR3 nucleotide sequence: TGTGCCAGCAGCCTGGGGGTCGTAACAGGGGGGACTAATGAAAAACTGTTTTTT. Amino acid sequence: CASSLGVVTGGTNEKLFF. The complete variable domain, with remaining parts taken from reference TRBV7-9 and TRBJ1-4, reads DTGVSQNPRHKITKRGQNVTFRCDPISEHNRLYWYRQTLGQGPEFLTYFQNEAQLEKSRLLSDRFSAERPKGSFSTLEIQRTEQGDSAMYLCASSLGVVTGGTNEKLFFGSGTQLSVL.

The chain links TRBV29-1 to TRBJ2-5, with D tentatively TRBD1 or TRBD2 (6 bases each). From germline, CDR1 is SQVTM and CDR2 ANQGSEA. The germline V and J ends were trimmed by 4 bases and 5 bases, with 14 bases remaining between them. This CDR3 has 13 residues. The CDR3 DNA reads as TGCAGCGTTGTTCCCGGGGGCGGCGAGACCCAGTACTTC. Translated, it gives CSVVPGGGETQYF.

V usage is TRBV11-2 and J usage is TRBJ2-1, with D tentatively TRBD2 (5 bases). V lost 2 bases to trimming and J lost 7 bases, with 12 bases between them. This CDR3 is built from 14 residues. Germline V gene data show CDR1 as SGHAT and CDR2 as FQNNGV. The CDR3 nucleotides are TGTGCCAGCAGCTTAAGGGCGGGTGGAAATGAGCAGTTCTTC. This codes for CASSLRAGGNEQFF.

V gene TRBV3-1 (or the pseudogene TRBV3-2) combines with J gene TRBJ1-4; tentative D call: TRBD1 (5 bases). Trimming took 1 base from V and 7 from J, leaving 13 bases between them. The CDR3 length is 15 residues. The V gene's germline CDR1 is LGHDT and CDR2 YNNKEL (reference sequence). The CDR3 loop is CASSQAIQGSEKLFF. CDR3 sequence (DNA): TGTGCCAGCAGCCAAGCAATCCAGGGATCTGAAAAACTGTTTTTT.

A single count supports this clone. The V call is TRBV9, the J call TRBJ1-6; 7 positions match TRBD1. The CDR3 contains 15 residues. Germline CDR1 and CDR2: SGDLS and YYNGEE. V gave up 2 bases and J gave up 7 bases; unmatched junction bases: 6. The CDR3 bases are TGTGCCAGCAGCGTGACCGGGACAGTAAATTCACCCCTCCACTTT. Its protein is CASSVTGTVNSPLHF.

The chain carries TRBV6-5 and TRBJ2-7, with TRBD1 matching over 8 bases. The V and J ends lost 4 bases and 4 bases, in that order; junction bases with no gene match: 3. Germline CDR1 MNHEY, CDR2 SVGAGI. The CDR3 is 13 amino acids. The CDR3 here is CASSSRGPYEQYF. CDR3 nucleotide sequence: TGTGCCAGCAGTTCCAGGGGGCCTTACGAGCAGTACTTC.

Here the CDR3 reads CASSPPGLGRGYTF. For the CDR3, the DNA is TGTGCCAGCAGCCCCCCCGGTCTGGGACGTGGCTACACCTTC. The chain is built from TRBV6-5 and TRBJ1-2, with D perhaps TRBD1 (5 bases). With 6 bases removed from V and 7 bases from J, the gap between germline ends came to 18 bases. CDR1 and CDR2 from the germline V gene are MNHEY and SVGAGI. The CDR3 is 14 amino acids.

The chain recombines TRBV14 with TRBJ2-3; TRBD1 aligns across 11 bases. The CDR3 is 15 residues long. Trimming removed 1 base from V and 4 bases from J; junction bases left unmatched: 1. CDR1 is SGHDN and CDR2 is FVKESK in the germline V gene. CDR3 DNA: TGTGCCAGCAGCCAAGGGACAGGGGGCGCAGATACGCAGTATTTT. This codes for CASSQGTGGADTQYF.

The chain combines TRBV27 with TRBJ2-2, with D hard to call. There are 13 residues in the CDR3. V lost 2 bases and J 3 bases, leaving 4 bases between the germline ends. Germline loops: CDR1 MNHEY, CDR2 SMNVEV (reference sequence). The CDR3 sequence: CASSLAYTGELFF. In nucleotides, the CDR3 is TGTGCCAGCAGTTTAGCTTACACCGGGGAGCTGTTTTTT.